This TCR beta chain was captured in a study of T cell clusters in autoimmune cytopenias. Judged by frequency, this clonotype is medium-sized (0.01 to 0.1%). Each sample's input was about 270 ng genomic DNA, some 38,000 genome equivalents. TRB rearrangements were amplified by touch-down multiplex PCR with mixed TRB-A/B primers. One entry per CDR3 protein, without DNA, is what TCRdb gives after re-calling the multiplex PCR reads. This listing includes more than 9,500 distinct CDR3 sequences. The CDR3 runs to 11 residues. CDR1 is MNHEY and CDR2 is SVGAGI in the germline V gene. The sample also formed part of further work on T cell repertoires in aging, cancer and after chemotherapy.

This receptor was identified in a human donor in good health. This chain connects TRBV6-5 to TRBJ2-2; TCRdb gives TRBD1 as the D gene, but with no DNA this cannot be confirmed. The source material was peripheral blood. The chain's CDR3 is CASIGDGELFF.